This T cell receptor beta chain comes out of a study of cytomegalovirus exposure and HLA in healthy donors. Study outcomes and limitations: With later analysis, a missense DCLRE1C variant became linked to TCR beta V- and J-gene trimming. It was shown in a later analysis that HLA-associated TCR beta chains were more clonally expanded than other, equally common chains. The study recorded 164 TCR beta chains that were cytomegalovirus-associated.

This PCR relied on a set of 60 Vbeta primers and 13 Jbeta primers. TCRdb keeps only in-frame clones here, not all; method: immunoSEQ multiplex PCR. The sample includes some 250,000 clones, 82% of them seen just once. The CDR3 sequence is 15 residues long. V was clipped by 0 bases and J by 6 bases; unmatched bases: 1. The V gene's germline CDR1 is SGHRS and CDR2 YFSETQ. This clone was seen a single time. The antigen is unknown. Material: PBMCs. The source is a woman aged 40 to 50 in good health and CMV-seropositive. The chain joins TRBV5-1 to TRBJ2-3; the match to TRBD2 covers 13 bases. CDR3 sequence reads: CASSLELAGGDTQYF. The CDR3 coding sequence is TGCGCCAGCAGCTTGGAACTAGCGGGAGGGGATACGCAGTATTTT.